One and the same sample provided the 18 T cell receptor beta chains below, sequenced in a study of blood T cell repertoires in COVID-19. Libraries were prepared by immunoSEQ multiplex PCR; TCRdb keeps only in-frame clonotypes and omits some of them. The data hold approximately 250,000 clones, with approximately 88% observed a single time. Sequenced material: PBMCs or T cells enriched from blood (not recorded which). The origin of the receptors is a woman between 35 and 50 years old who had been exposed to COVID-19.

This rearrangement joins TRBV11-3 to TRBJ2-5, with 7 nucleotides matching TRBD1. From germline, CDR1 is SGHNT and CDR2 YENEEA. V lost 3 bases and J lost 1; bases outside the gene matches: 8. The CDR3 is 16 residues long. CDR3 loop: CASSFRGGRAQETQYF. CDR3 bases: TGTGCCAGCAGCTTCCGAGGGGGCCGGGCCCAAGAGACCCAGTACTTC.

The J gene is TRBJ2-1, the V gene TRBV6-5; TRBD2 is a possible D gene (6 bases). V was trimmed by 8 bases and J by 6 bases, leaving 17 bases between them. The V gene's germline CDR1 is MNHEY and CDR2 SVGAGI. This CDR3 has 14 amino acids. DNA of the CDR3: TGTGCCAGCGCGGGAAGCAGAGCTTCCAATGAGCAGTTCTTC. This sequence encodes CASAGSRASNEQFF.

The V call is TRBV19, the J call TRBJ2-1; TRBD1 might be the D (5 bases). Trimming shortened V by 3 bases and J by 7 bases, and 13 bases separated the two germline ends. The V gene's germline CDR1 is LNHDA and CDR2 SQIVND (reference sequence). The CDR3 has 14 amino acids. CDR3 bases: TGTGCCAGTAGTATCTCCCAGGGTGGGAATGAGCAGTTCTTC. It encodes CASSISQGGNEQFF. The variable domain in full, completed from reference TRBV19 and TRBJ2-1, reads DGGITQSPKYLFRKEGQNVTLSCEQNLNHDAMYWYRQDPGQGLRLIYYSQIVNDFQKGDIAEGYSVSREKKESFPLTVTSAQKNPTAFYLCASSISQGGNEQFFGPGTRLTVL.

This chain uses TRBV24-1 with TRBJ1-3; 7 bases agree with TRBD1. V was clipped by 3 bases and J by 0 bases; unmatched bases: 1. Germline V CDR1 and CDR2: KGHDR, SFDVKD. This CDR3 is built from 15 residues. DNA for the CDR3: TGTGCCACCAGTGATGGGACAGACTCTGGAAACACCATATATTTT. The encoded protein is CATSDGTDSGNTIYF.

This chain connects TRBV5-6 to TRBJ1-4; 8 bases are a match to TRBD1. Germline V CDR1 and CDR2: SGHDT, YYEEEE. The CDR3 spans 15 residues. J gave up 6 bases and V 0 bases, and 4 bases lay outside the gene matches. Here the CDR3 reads CASSLEVTGDEKLFF. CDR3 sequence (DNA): TGTGCCAGCAGCTTGGAAGTGACAGGGGATGAAAAACTGTTTTTT.

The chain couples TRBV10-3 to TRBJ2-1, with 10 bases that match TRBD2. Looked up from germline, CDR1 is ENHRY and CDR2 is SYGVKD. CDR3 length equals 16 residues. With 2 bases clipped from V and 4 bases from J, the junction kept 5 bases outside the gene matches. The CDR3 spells CAISETSGALYNEQFF. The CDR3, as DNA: TGTGCCATCAGTGAGACTAGCGGGGCGCTTTACAATGAGCAGTTCTTC.

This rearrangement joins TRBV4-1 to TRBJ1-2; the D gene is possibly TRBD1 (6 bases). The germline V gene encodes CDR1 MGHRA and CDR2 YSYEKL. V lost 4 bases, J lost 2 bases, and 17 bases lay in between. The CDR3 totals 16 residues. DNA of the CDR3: TGCGCCAGCAGCCCGACAGGCGCAGCTCTCAACTATGGCTACACCTTC. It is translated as CASSPTGAALNYGYTF.

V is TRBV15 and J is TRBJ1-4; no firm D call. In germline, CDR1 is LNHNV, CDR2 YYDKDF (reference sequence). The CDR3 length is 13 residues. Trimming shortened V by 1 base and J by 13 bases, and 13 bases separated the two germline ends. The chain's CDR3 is CATSRGGGGRLFF. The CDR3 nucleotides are TGTGCCACCAGCAGAGGTGGAGGTGGGCGACTGTTTTTT.

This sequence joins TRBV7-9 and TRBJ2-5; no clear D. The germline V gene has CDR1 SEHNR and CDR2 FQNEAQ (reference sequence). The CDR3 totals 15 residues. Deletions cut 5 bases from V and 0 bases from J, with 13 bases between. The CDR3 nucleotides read TGTGCCAGCAGCCCTACAGATACCTACCAAGAGACCCAGTACTTC. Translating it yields CASSPTDTYQETQYF.

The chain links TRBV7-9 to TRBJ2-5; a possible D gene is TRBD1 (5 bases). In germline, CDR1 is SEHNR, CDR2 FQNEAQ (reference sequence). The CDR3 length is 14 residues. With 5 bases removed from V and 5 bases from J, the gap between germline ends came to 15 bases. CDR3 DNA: TGTGCCAGCAGCCCCGACAGTCTCGGGGAGACCCAGTACTTC. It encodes CASSPDSLGETQYF.

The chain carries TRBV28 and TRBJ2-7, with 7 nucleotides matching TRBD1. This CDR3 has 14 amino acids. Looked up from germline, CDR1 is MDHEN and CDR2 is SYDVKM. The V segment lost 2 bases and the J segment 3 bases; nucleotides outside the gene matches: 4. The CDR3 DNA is TGTGCCAGCAGTTTAAACAGGGGTTACTACGAGCAGTACTTC. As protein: CASSLNRGYYEQYF. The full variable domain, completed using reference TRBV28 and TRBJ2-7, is DVKVTQSSRYLVKRTGEKVFLECVQDMDHENMFWYRQDPGLGLRLIYFSYDVKMKEKGDIPEGYSVSREKKERFSLILESASTNQTSMYLCASSLNRGYYEQYFGPGTRLTVT.

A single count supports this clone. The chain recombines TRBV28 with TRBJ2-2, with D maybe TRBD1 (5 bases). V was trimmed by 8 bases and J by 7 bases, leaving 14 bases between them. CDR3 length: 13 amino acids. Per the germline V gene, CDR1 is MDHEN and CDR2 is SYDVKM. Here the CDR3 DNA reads TGTGCCAGCTCGCCACAGGCCCTCGGGGAGCTGTTTTTT. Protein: CASSPQALGELFF.

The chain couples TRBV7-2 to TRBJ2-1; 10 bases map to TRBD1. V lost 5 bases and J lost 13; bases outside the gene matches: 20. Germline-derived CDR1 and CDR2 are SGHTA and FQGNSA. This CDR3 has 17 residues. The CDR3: CASSLSFSGQGRSYQFF. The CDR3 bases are TGTGCCAGCAGCCTAAGTTTTTCGGGACAGGGGCGCTCCTACCAGTTCTTC.

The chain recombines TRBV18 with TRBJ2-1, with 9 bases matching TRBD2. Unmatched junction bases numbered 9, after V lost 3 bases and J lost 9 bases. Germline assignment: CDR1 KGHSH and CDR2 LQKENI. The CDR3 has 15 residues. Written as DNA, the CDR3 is TGTGCCAGCTCACCCATTAGCGGGAGAGGGGGTGAGCAGTTCTTC. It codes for CASSPISGRGGEQFF.

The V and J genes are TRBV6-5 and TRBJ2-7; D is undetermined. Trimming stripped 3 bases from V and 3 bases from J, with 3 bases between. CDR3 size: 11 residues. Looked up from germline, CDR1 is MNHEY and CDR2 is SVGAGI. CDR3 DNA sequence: TGTGCCAGCAGTTATCACTACGAGCAGTACTTC. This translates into CASSYHYEQYF.

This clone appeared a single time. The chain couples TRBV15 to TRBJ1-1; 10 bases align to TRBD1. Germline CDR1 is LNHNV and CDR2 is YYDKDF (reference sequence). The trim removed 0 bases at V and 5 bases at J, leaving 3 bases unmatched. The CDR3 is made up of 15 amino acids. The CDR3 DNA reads TGTGCCACCAGCAGAGACGGGACAGGGGTAACTGAAGCTTTCTTT. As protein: CATSRDGTGVTEAFF.

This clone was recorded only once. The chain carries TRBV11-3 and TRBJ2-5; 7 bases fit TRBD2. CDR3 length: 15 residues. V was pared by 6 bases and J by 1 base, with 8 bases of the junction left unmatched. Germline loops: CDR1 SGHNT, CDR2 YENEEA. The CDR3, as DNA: TGTGCCAGCAGTTTGGGGGAGGGCCCCCAAGAGACCCAGTACTTC. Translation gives CASSLGEGPQETQYF.

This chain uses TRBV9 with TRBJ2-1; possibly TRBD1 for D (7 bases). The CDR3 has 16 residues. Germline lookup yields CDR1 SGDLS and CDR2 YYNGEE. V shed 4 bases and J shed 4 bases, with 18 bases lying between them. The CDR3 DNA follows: TGTGCCAGCAGCCTCGGAGGGGACAGAAGATACAATGAGCAGTTCTTC. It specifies CASSLGGDRRYNEQFF.